This is a list of T cell receptor beta chains from one sample in a study of blood T cell repertoires in COVID-19. Repertoires were generated with immunoSEQ multiplex PCR, while TCRdb's copy carries only in-frame clones and drops some. The data show around 100,000 clones, more than 75% seen once. The material sequenced was peripheral blood. These receptors were taken from a woman older than 75 with acute or convalescent COVID-19. The CDR3 runs from the conserved cysteine through the conserved F or W. The order of the fields is J gene, V gene, D gene, CDR3 length, CDR3 protein. D genes are given only for firm matches.

>TRBJ2-2|TRBV19|TRBD1|16
CASSLGTGTFAGELFF
>TRBJ2-1|TRBV5-5|TRBD1|16
CASSLIRQGGPNEQFF
>TRBJ2-5|TRBV7-9|TRBD2|16
CASSPGWRGDQETQYF
>TRBJ1-5|TRBV30|-|13
CAWSPGYNQPQHF
>TRBJ2-1|TRBV10-2|TRBD2|14
CASRGLAAYNEQFF
>TRBJ1-5|TRBV3-1/TRBV3-2|-|14
CASGKGISNQPQHF
>TRBJ2-7|TRBV5-1|TRBD1|14
CASSSDRGNSEQYF
>TRBJ1-1|TRBV6-5|TRBD1|15
CASRSQGAGSTEAFF
>TRBJ1-1|TRBV7-2|-|14
CASSGRDKDTEAFF
>TRBJ1-6|TRBV30|-|14
CAWSSGTSESAGHF
>TRBJ1-3|TRBV7-9|-|17
CASSFGQGTFSGNTIYF
>TRBJ1-4|TRBV5-1|TRBD1|14
CASSSGTANEKLFF
>TRBJ2-5|TRBV18|TRBD1|14
CASSESGGQETQYF
>TRBJ2-7|TRBV10-3|-|14
CAISDPGDSYEQYF
>TRBJ2-3|TRBV27|TRBD1|15
CASSPAGGYTDTQYF
>TRBJ2-7|TRBV11-3|TRBD1|15
CASSLDGTGGYEQYF
>TRBJ1-1|TRBV3-1/TRBV3-2|-|18
CASSQWERGFPPSTEAFF
>TRBJ1-2|TRBV27|-|16
CASSPIPDRRNYGYTF
>TRBJ1-1|TRBV5-1|TRBD1|16
CASSSISQGASAEAFF
>TRBJ2-7|TRBV9|TRBD2|15
CASSVEAGGPYEQYF
>TRBJ1-5|TRBV6-1|TRBD1|15
CASSEARTGDQPQHF
>TRBJ2-7|TRBV19|TRBD2|15
CASRRTSGSSYEQYF
>TRBJ1-2|TRBV7-2|TRBD1|14
CASSRRDRLYGYTF
>TRBJ2-3|TRBV7-9|TRBD2|15
CASRLWTSGGSTQYF
>TRBJ2-6|TRBV5-4|TRBD1|17
CASSPGTGTSGANVLTF
>TRBJ2-5|TRBV19|TRBD1|14
CASSIYRQGETQYF
>TRBJ2-1|TRBV19|TRBD1|14
CASSLDRGRDEQFF
>TRBJ1-6|TRBV19|-|17
CARTSTYRSSYNSPLHF
>TRBJ1-2|TRBV29-1|-|12
CSVEDRSYGYTF
>TRBJ1-4|TRBV14|TRBD1|16
CASSQSGQATNEKLFF
>TRBJ2-3|TRBV6-2/TRBV6-3|-|13
CASSLRHTDTQYF
>TRBJ1-2|TRBV6-5|TRBD1|14
CASSPQGAVYGYTF
>TRBJ1-4|TRBV29-1|TRBD1|12
CSVGQGTEKLFF
>TRBJ2-4|TRBV19|-|15
CASRVSPLAKNIQYF
>TRBJ1-3|TRBV6-6|-|16
CASSYSGRGSGNTIYF
>TRBJ1-1|TRBV7-9|-|15
CASSSSTGLNTEAFF
>TRBJ2-7|TRBV13|-|13
CASSHRQAGEQYF
>TRBJ1-1|TRBV5-1|TRBD1|12
CASSHTQGEAFF
>TRBJ1-5|TRBV5-1|TRBD1|15
CASSEGGLGNQPQHF
>TRBJ1-3|TRBV27|-|14
CASRTYASGNTIYF
>TRBJ2-7|TRBV25-1|TRBD1|16
CASTPNPGQGPYEQYF